The 28 T cell receptor beta chains in this list originate from one sample, sequenced in a study of spatial heterogeneity in lung cancer. As to time point: sample taken at primary tumor resection. TCRdb reprocessed the 5' RACE reads via MiXCR and lists one record per CDR3 protein. This sample has roughly 16,000 distinct CDR3 sequences, with around 6.2% found just once. Their recognized antigens are unknown. Study results and limitations: Tumor mutation count correlated with how many alpha and beta TCRs expanded intratumorally.

The material sequenced was lung tumor tissue, taken at surgery. Receptors were obtained from a male donor with early-stage non-small cell lung cancer.

In its sample, this clonotype was seen many times. This beta chain represents an off-target read in a library built for alpha chains; its size is of limited meaning. The V gene is TRBV6-1, the J gene TRBJ2-7; TRBD1 aligns across 10 bases. Germline V gene sequence: CDR1 MNHNS, CDR2 SASEGT. Trimming took 7 bases from V and 1 from J; bases not matched to a gene: 4. The CDR3 consists of 14 residues. The CDR3 DNA sequence: TGTGCCAGCACGCGGGACAGGGGATCCTACGAGCAGTACTTC. Its translation: CASTRDRGSYEQYF.

At least ten counts were recorded for this clonotype. This beta chain appears as a stray read in a library generated for alpha chains; its size is not informative. The rearrangement uses TRBV4-2 and TRBJ2-2, with D tentatively TRBD2 (5 bases). Germline CDR1 and CDR2: LGHNA and YNFKEQ. V gave up 1 base and J gave up 4 bases, with 13 bases separating them. The CDR3 runs 16 residues. CDR3 coding DNA: TGTGCCAGCAGCCAAGTTCAAACTAGTCTCACCGGGGAGCTGTTTTTT. This sequence encodes CASSQVQTSLTGELFF.

The sample holds many counts of this clonotype. This beta chain appears as a stray read in a library generated for alpha chains; its size is not informative. This chain joins TRBV29-1 and TRBJ1-5; 8 bases map to TRBD1. The CDR3 is 13 residues long. V trimming: 4 bases; J trimming: 7 bases; junction bases outside the gene matches: 6. From germline, CDR1 is SQVTM and CDR2 ANQGSEA. CDR3 in DNA: TGCAGCGTTGCTCAGGGGGCGGGACAGCCCCAGCATTTT. It specifies CSVAQGAGQPQHF.

Remarks on this clonotype: The library was designed around alpha chains, so this beta chain is a stray read whose abundance carries little weight. In nucleotides, the CDR3 is TGTGCCAGCAGCGAGAGCGGGGGCCTGAACGTCGAGCAGTACTTC. It specifies CASSESGGLNVEQYF. The rearrangement joins TRBV11-2 to TRBJ2-7, with TRBD2 matching 8 bases. The CDR3 consists of 15 residues. Germline V gene sequence: CDR1 SGHAT, CDR2 FQNNGV. J lost 6 bases, V lost 5 bases, and 12 bases had no gene match. The whole variable domain, remainder taken from reference TRBV11-2 and TRBJ2-7, is EAGVAQSPRYKIIEKRQSVAFWCNPISGHATLYWYQQILGQGPKLLIQFQNNGVVDDSQLPKDRFSAERLKGVDSTLKIQPAKLEDSAVYLCASSESGGLNVEQYFGPGTRLTVT.

This clonotype was observed at least ten times. In a library made to pick up alpha chains, this beta chain is a stray read with a size that means little. The chain couples TRBV27 to TRBJ1-5; D not resolved. Trimming removed 3 bases at V and 4 bases at J, with 7 bases between. The CDR3 is made up of 13 amino acids. The germline V gene has CDR1 MNHEY and CDR2 SMNVEV (reference sequence). CDR3 bases: TGTGCCAGCAGTTTTGAGAGGAATCAGCCCCAGCATTTT. Protein sequence: CASSFERNQPQHF.

This clonotype has a count of ten or more. Found in a library prepared for alpha chains, this beta chain is an off-target read, and its abundance has little meaning. CDR3 sequence (DNA): TGTGCCAGCAGTCTTTTAGCGGGAGGAGGTCGATACAATGAGCAGTTCTTC. Translated: CASSLLAGGGRYNEQFF. The V gene is TRBV27, the J gene TRBJ2-1; TRBD2 matches at 10 bases. J lost 4 bases, V lost 5 bases, and 11 bases had no gene match. This CDR3 spans 17 amino acids. Germline assignment: CDR1 MNHEY and CDR2 SMNVEV (reference sequence).

This clonotype was observed a few times. This beta chain was picked up by a library intended for alpha chains and is off target, so its count carries little meaning. V and J are TRBV7-9 and TRBJ1-3; no firm D call. Trimming took off 2 bases at V and 1 base at J, with 9 bases between the two ends. The CDR3 sequence is 15 residues long. Germline V gene sequence: CDR1 SEHNR, CDR2 FQNEAQ (reference sequence). This CDR3 reads CASSLSRSSGNTIYF. The CDR3 region has the DNA TGTGCCAGCAGCTTAAGCAGGTCATCTGGAAACACCATATATTTT.

This clonotype was recorded many times. With the library built for alpha chains, this beta chain is off target and its frequency is not meaningful. The rearrangement uses TRBV25-1 and TRBJ2-1; 7 bases line up with TRBD1. J lost 5 bases, V lost 2 bases, and 6 bases had no gene match. Germline lookup yields CDR1 MGHDK and CDR2 SYGVNS. CDR3 length: 15 amino acids. CDR3 DNA sequence: TGTGCCAGCAGTGAACCTGACAGGGCCCACAATGAGCAGTTCTTC. It codes for CASSEPDRAHNEQFF.

This clonotype was seen ten or more times. Since it is a stray read in a library aimed at alpha chains, this beta chain has a size that is not meaningful. This chain joins TRBV28 and TRBJ1-6; 7 bases are a match to TRBD1. V trimming: 6 bases; J trimming: 11 bases; junction bases outside the gene matches: 4. Germline V CDR1 and CDR2: MDHEN, SYDVKM. This CDR3 region has 12 residues. CDR3 loop: CASSTGTAPLHF. The CDR3 DNA follows: TGTGCCAGCAGCACCGGGACAGCACCCCTCCACTTT.

This clonotype has a count of ten or more. Little can be read into the size of this beta chain, an off-target read in a library designed for alpha chains. The chain is built from TRBV20-1 and TRBJ1-5; 10 bases are shared with TRBD1. The CDR3 covers 14 residues. Germline V gene data show CDR1 as DFQATT and CDR2 as SNEGSKA (reference sequence). Trimming at V came to 1 base and at J to 4 bases, leaving 1 base not matched to a gene. For the CDR3, the DNA is TGCAGTGCTAGAGTGGGACAGGGGAATCAGCCCCAGCATTTT. Its protein product is CSARVGQGNQPQHF.

On this clonotype itself: In a library made to pick up alpha chains, this beta chain is a stray read with a size that means little. This chain connects TRBV29-1 to TRBJ1-1, with 8 bases fitting TRBD1. CDR1 is SQVTM and CDR2 is ANQGSEA in the germline V gene. J lost 7 bases, V lost 6 bases, and 7 bases had no gene match. This CDR3 has 12 residues. Here the CDR3 DNA reads TGCAGCGTCGATGAGACAGGGGTTGAAGCTTTCTTT. Encoded protein: CSVDETGVEAFF.

This clonotype has ten or more counts. This beta chain is a stray sequence in a library constructed for alpha chains; its clone size is not meaningful. The J gene is TRBJ2-3, the V gene TRBV20-1, with 10 bases that match TRBD2. CDR3 length: 15 residues. J lost 4 bases, V lost 4 bases, and 8 bases had no gene match. Germline CDR1 and CDR2: DFQATT and SNEGSKA (reference sequence). The CDR3 reads CSATPAGGPSDTQYF. Here the CDR3 DNA reads TGCAGTGCTACGCCAGCGGGGGGGCCGTCAGATACGCAGTATTTT.

This clonotype was recorded at least ten times. In a library made to pick up alpha chains, this beta chain is a stray read with a size that means little. V and J are TRBV4-3 and TRBJ2-1; 13 positions match TRBD2. This CDR3 has 16 residues. The V gene's germline CDR1 is LGHNA and CDR2 YSLEER. V was pared by 4 bases and J by 5 bases, with 5 bases of the junction left unmatched. The CDR3 coding sequence is TGCGCCAGCAGCCGACGACTAGCGGGGGGCCACAATGAGCAGTTCTTC. Protein: CASSRRLAGGHNEQFF.

This clonotype was seen at least ten times. The size of this beta chain means little, since it is a stray read in a library made for alpha chains. This rearrangement joins TRBV20-1 to TRBJ1-5, with D hard to call. V shed 6 bases and J shed 0 bases, with 24 bases lying between them. Germline V gene data show CDR1 as DFQATT and CDR2 as SNEGSKA (reference sequence). There are 18 residues in the CDR3. Here the CDR3 reads CSAIAPGSSVSSNQPQHF. Written as DNA, the CDR3 is TGCAGTGCCATAGCCCCTGGCAGCTCGGTGAGTAGCAATCAGCCCCAGCATTTT.

This clonotype was counted at least ten times. This beta chain is an unintended read in a library built for alpha chains; its size means little. The CDR3 reads CASSQDRWLNTEAFF. The CDR3 region has the DNA TGCGCCAGCAGCCAAGATAGGTGGCTGAACACTGAAGCTTTCTTT. The J gene is TRBJ1-1, the V gene TRBV4-3; D is unclear. V was pared by 0 bases and J by 0 bases, with 8 bases between. CDR3 length: 15 residues. Per germline, CDR1 LGHNA and CDR2 YSLEER.

In this sample, this clonotype turned up many times. As an off-target read in a library built for alpha chains, this beta chain has a frequency of little significance. The V and J genes are TRBV29-1 and TRBJ2-3, with D uncertain. The CDR3 spans 10 residues. With 8 bases removed from V and 2 bases from J, the gap between germline ends came to 5 bases. Germline CDR1 and CDR2: SQVTM and ANQGSEA. CDR3 amino acids: CSSNTDTQYF. CDR3 nucleotides: TGCAGCTCTAACACAGATACGCAGTATTTT.

There are many counts of this clonotype. This beta chain is off target for a library built for alpha chains, so its abundance means little. This chain links TRBV10-3 with TRBJ2-5; 13 positions match TRBD2. This CDR3 spans 15 amino acids. J was trimmed by 6 bases and V by 4 bases; bases with no gene match: 5. The germline V gene has CDR1 ENHRY and CDR2 SYGVKD. The CDR3 protein is CAISGGTSGMQTQYF. CDR3 DNA sequence: TGTGCCATCAGTGGCGGGACTAGCGGGATGCAGACCCAGTACTTC.

This clonotype was seen a few times. The library was designed around alpha chains, so this beta chain is a stray read whose abundance carries little weight. The rearrangement links TRBV6-5 to TRBJ2-7; 14 bases are shared with TRBD2. The CDR3 has 16 amino acids. V shed 5 bases and J 7 bases; nucleotides not matched to a gene: 10. Germline values: CDR1 MNHEY, CDR2 SVGAGI. As DNA, the CDR3 is TGTGCCAGCAGTAACCCGAGACTAGCGGGAGGGGGAGAGCAGTACTTC. Its protein product is CASSNPRLAGGGEQYF.

This clonotype was counted only a few times. Because this beta chain is a stray read in a library intended to capture alpha chains, its abundance should not be given much weight. The chain uses TRBV11-2 and TRBJ2-7, with TRBD1 matching over 7 bases. Germline CDR1 and CDR2: SGHAT and FQNNGV. The CDR3 consists of 15 residues. V trimming: 0 bases; J trimming: 5 bases; junction bases outside the gene matches: 7. The CDR3: CASSLDQDRSHEQYF. The DNA for the CDR3 is TGTGCCAGCAGCTTAGATCAGGACAGGTCCCACGAGCAGTACTTC.

Many counts were recorded for this clonotype. Within a library made for alpha chains, this beta chain is off target, and its count is uninformative. The rearrangement links TRBV6-5 to TRBJ2-2; D call uncertain. The germline CDR1 and CDR2 sequences are MNHEY and SVGAGI. This CDR3 is built from 13 residues. Trimming took off 9 bases at V and 0 bases at J, with 8 bases between the two ends. CDR3 DNA sequence: TGTGCCAGTAGTGCTGCGAACACCGGGGAGCTGTTTTTT. It is translated as CASSAANTGELFF.

By share, this clonotype ranks as medium-sized. This beta chain lies outside the target of a library built for alpha chains; its clone size means little. The chain employs TRBV5-6 and TRBJ2-7; D is undetermined. Trimming shortened V by 1 base and J by 4 bases, and 15 bases separated the two germline ends. Germline CDR1 is SGHDT and CDR2 is YYEEEE. The CDR3 is 15 residues long. The CDR3 DNA sequence: TGTGCCAGCAGCTTGCCAGGACCTTTATCGTACGAGCAGTACTTC. Translating gives CASSLPGPLSYEQYF.

This clonotype occurred many times. This beta chain is an off-target read within a library intended for alpha chains, so its frequency means little. The chain links TRBV27 to TRBJ2-5, with D possibly TRBD1 on 6 matching bases. The germline V gene has CDR1 MNHEY and CDR2 SMNVEV (reference sequence). Trimming shortened V by 5 bases and J by 1 base, and 20 bases separated the two germline ends. The CDR3 is 17 residues long. CDR3 loop: CASSGYRDPSFQETQYF. The CDR3 bases are TGTGCCAGCAGTGGGTACAGGGACCCCAGTTTCCAAGAGACCCAGTACTTC.

This clonotype was counted at least ten times. As an off-target read in a library built for alpha chains, this beta chain has a frequency of little significance. The rearrangement uses TRBV7-2 and TRBJ2-3; D ambiguous. Germline V CDR1 and CDR2: SGHTA, FQGNSA. The CDR3 covers 15 residues. V lost 4 bases and J 0 bases, leaving 11 bases between the germline ends. CDR3 coding DNA: TGTGCCAGCAGCTCGCGCACCGCTAGCACAGATACGCAGTATTTT. It yields the protein CASSSRTASTDTQYF.

The table lists this clonotype with many counts. The library was designed around alpha chains, so this beta chain is a stray read whose abundance carries little weight. The chain employs TRBV9 and TRBJ2-5; 9 nucleotides agree with TRBD2. This CDR3 has 16 amino acids. Trimming took 1 base from V and 1 from J; bases not matched to a gene: 5. Germline CDR1 is SGDLS and CDR2 is YYNGEE. CDR3 DNA sequence: TGTGCCAGCAGCGTATGGGCTAGCGGGGCCCAAGAGACCCAGTACTTC. It specifies CASSVWASGAQETQYF.

This clonotype was counted between two and nine times. This beta chain is an off-target read within a library intended for alpha chains, so its frequency means little. This CDR3 reads CASSVKWGETQYF. CDR3 coding DNA: TGTGCCAGCAGCGTAAAATGGGGCGAGACGCAGTATTTT. The chain links TRBV9 to TRBJ2-3; D might be TRBD1 (5 bases). V lost 1 base and J lost 9, with 12 bases in between. Germline-derived CDR1 and CDR2 are SGDLS and YYNGEE. The CDR3 is made up of 13 amino acids.

This clonotype was recorded at least ten times. As an off-target read in a library built for alpha chains, this beta chain has a frequency of little significance. The chain recombines TRBV6-1 with TRBJ2-6; D remains ambiguous. V lost 3 bases to trimming and J lost 0 bases, with 12 bases between them. CDR3 length: 17 amino acids. In germline, CDR1 is MNHNS, CDR2 SASEGT. This CDR3 reads CASSDLGHVSGANVLTF. The CDR3 DNA reads as TGTGCCAGCAGTGACCTAGGCCACGTCTCTGGGGCCAACGTCCTGACTTTC.

This clonotype occurred many times. Because this beta chain is a stray read in a library intended to capture alpha chains, its abundance should not be given much weight. The chain is built from TRBV24-1 and TRBJ2-1, with D possibly TRBD2 on 6 matching bases. The CDR3 has 15 residues. Germline V gives CDR1 KGHDR, CDR2 SFDVKD. With 5 bases removed from V and 8 bases from J, the gap between germline ends came to 18 bases. This CDR3 reads CATSGGWEARDEQFF. CDR3 in DNA: TGTGCCACCAGTGGAGGGTGGGAGGCCCGAGATGAGCAGTTCTTC.

This clonotype was recorded at least ten times. A library prepared for alpha chains yielded this beta chain as an off-target read; its size is of little meaning. The chain combines TRBV20-1 with TRBJ2-7; D not resolved. Looked up from germline, CDR1 is DFQATT and CDR2 is SNEGSKA (reference sequence). There are 13 residues in the CDR3. Trimming cost V 0 bases and J 5 bases, with 11 bases left between them. The CDR3: CSAREAVLDEQYF. CDR3 nucleotide sequence: TGCAGTGCTAGAGAGGCCGTCTTGGACGAGCAGTACTTC.